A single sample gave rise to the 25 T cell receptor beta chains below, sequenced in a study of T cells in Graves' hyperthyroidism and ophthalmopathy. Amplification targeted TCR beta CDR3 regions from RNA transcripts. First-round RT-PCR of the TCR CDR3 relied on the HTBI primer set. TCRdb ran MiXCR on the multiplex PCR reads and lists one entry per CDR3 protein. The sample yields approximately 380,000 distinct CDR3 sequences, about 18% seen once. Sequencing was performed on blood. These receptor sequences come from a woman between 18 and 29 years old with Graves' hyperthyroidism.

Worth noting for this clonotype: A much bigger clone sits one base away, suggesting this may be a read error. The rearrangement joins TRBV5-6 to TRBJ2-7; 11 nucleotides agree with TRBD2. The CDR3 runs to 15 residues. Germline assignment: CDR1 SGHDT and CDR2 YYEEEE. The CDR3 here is CASSPTTSGGPERYF. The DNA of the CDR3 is TGTGCCAGCAGCCCAACCACTAGCGGGGGCCCCGAGCGGTACTTC.

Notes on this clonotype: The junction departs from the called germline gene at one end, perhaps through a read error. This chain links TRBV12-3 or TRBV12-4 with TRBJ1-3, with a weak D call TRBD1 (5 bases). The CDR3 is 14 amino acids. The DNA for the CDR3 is TGTGCCAGCAGTTTACGACAGCTTGTAAACACCTTATATTTT. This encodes CASSLRQLVNTLYF.

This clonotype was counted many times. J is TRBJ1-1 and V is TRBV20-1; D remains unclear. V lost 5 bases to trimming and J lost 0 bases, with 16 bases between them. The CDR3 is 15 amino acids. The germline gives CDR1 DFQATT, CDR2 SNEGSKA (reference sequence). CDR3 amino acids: CSAFPSQDLNTEAFF. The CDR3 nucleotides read TGCAGTGCTTTCCCTAGCCAGGATCTGAACACTGAAGCTTTCTTT.

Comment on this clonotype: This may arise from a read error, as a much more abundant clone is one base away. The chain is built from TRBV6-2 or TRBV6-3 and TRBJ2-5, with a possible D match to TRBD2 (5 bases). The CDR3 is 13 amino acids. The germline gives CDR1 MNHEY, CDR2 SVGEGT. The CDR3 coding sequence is TGTGCCAGCAACCTACTAGAAGGAGAGACCAAGTACTTC. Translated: CASNLLEGETKYF.

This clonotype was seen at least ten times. CDR3 DNA sequence: TGTGCTAGTGGCCGGGGCCTCGGGGGCTACACCTTC. It is translated as CASGRGLGGYTF. The V call is TRBV12-5, the J call TRBJ1-2, with D possibly being TRBD1 (5 bases). V shed 6 bases and J shed 8 bases, with 13 bases lying between them. The CDR3 length is 12 residues. CDR1 and CDR2 from the germline V gene are LGHNT and FRNRAP. Full variable domain (rest looked up from reference TRBV12-5 and TRBJ1-2): DARVTQTPRHKVTEMGQEVTMRCQPILGHNTVFWYRQTMMQGLELLAYFRNRAPLDDSGMPKDRFSAEMPDATLATLKIQPSEPRDSAVYFCASGRGLGGYTFGSGTRLTVV.

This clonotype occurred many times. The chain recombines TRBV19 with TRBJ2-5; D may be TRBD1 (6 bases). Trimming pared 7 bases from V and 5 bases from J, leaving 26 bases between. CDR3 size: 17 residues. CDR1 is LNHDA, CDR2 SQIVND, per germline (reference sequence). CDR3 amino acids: CASKEVHRAGASETQYF. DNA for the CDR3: TGTGCCAGTAAGGAGGTGCACCGGGCAGGGGCCTCGGAGACCCAGTACTTC.

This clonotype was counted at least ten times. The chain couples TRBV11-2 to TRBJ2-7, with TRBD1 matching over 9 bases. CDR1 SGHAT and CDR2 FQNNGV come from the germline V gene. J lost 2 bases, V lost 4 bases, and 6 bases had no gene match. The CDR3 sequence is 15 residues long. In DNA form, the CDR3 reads TGTGCCAGCAGCTCAATACAGGGGGCGGCCTACGAGCAGTACTTC. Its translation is CASSSIQGAAYEQYF.

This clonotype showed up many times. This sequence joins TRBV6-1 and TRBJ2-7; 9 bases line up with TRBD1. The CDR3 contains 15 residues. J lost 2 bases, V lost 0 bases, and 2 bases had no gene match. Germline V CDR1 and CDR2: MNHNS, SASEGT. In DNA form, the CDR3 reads TGTGCCAGCAGTGAAGCTTGGACAGGGGCCTACGAGCAGTACTTC. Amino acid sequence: CASSEAWTGAYEQYF.

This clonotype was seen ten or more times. Written as DNA, the CDR3 is TGTGCCAGCAGCAGCAGGCAGAACACTGAAGCTTTCTTT. Protein product: CASSSRQNTEAFF. The V gene is TRBV6-1, the J gene TRBJ1-1, with D unresolved. Deletions cut 6 bases from V and 1 base from J, with 9 bases between. This CDR3 is built from 13 residues. Per the germline V gene, CDR1 is MNHNS and CDR2 is SASEGT.

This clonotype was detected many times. This CDR3 is CASSILTLNTEAFF. CDR3 coding DNA: TGTGCCAGCAGCATACTGACACTGAACACTGAAGCTTTCTTT. The chain employs TRBV7-8 and TRBJ1-1; D gene ambiguous. This CDR3 is built from 14 residues. Trimming took 5 bases from V and 0 from J, leaving 10 bases between them. CDR1 and CDR2 (germline): SGHVS, FQNEAQ.

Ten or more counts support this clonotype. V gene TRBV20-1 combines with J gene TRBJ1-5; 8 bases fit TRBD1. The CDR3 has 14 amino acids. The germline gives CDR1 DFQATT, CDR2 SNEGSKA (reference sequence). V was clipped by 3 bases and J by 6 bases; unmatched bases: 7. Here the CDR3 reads CSASPDRGSQPQHF. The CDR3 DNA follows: TGCAGTGCTAGTCCAGACAGGGGTAGTCAGCCCCAGCATTTT.

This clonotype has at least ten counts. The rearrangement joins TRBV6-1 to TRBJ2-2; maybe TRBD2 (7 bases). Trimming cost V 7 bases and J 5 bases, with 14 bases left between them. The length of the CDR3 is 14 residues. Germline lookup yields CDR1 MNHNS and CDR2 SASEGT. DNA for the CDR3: TGTGCCAGCACTAGGGGGGGGCAAACCGGGGAGCTGTTTTTT. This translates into CASTRGGQTGELFF.

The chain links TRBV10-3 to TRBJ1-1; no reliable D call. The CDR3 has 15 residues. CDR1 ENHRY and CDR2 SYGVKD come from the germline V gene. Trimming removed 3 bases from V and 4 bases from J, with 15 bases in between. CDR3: CAISDPGLLGTEAFF. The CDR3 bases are TGTGCCATCAGTGATCCCGGCCTTTTAGGCACTGAAGCTTTCTTT.

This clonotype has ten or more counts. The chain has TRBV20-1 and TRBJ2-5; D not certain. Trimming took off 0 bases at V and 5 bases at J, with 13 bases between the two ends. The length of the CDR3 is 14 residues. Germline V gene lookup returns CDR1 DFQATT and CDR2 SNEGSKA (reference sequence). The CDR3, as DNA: TGCAGTGCTAGAGATCTAGTACACTTGGAGACCCAGTACTTC. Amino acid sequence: CSARDLVHLETQYF.

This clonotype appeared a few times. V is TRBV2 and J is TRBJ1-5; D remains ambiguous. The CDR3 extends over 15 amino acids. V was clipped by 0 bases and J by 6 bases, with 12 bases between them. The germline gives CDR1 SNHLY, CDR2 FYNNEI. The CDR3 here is CASSEALLGSQPQHF. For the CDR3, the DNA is TGTGCCAGCAGTGAAGCGCTTCTCGGAAGTCAGCCCCAGCATTTT. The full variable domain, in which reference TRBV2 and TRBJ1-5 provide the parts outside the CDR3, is EPEVTQTPSHQVTQMGQEVILRCVPISNHLYFYWYRQILGQKVEFLVSFYNNEISEKSEIFDDQFSVERPDGSNFTLKIRSTKLEDSAMYFCASSEALLGSQPQHFGDGTRLSIL.

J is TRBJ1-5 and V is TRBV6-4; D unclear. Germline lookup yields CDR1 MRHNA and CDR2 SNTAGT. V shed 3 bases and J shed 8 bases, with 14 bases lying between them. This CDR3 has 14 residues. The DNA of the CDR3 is TGTGCCAGCAGTGAAGTGGGAAAAAGGGAGCCCCAGCATTTT. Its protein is CASSEVGKREPQHF.

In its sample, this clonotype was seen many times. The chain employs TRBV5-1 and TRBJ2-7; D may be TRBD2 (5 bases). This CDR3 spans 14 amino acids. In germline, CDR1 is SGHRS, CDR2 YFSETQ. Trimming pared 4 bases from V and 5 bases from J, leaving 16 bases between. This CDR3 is CASSPPGELHEQYF. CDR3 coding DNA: TGCGCCAGCAGCCCCCCCGGGGAGCTCCACGAGCAGTACTTC.

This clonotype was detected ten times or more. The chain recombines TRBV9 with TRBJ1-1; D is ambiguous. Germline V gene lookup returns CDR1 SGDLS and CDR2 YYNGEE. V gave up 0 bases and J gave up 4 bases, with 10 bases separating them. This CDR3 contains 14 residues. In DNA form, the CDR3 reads TGTGCCAGCAGCGTAGTCGGAGGGTTCACTGAAGCTTTCTTT. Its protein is CASSVVGGFTEAFF.

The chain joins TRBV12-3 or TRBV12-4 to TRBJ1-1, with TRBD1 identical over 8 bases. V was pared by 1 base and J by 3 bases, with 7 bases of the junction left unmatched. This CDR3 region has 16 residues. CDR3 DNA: TGTGCCAGCAGTTTAGGCCGGACAGGGATTCACACTGAAGCTTTCTTT. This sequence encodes CASSLGRTGIHTEAFF.

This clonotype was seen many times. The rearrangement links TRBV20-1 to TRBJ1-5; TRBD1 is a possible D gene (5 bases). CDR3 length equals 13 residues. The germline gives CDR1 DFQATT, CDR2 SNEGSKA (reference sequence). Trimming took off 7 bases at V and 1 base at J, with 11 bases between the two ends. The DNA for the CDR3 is TGCAGTGGTACCGGGGACAGCAATCAGCCCCAGCATTTT. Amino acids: CSGTGDSNQPQHF.

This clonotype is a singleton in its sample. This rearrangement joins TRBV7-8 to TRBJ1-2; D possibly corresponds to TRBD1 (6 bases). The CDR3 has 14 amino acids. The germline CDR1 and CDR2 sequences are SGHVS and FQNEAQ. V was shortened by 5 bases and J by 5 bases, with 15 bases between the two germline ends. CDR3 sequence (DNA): TGTGCCAGCAGCCCAAAGGGGCAGGGGTATGGCTACACCTTC. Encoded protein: CASSPKGQGYGYTF. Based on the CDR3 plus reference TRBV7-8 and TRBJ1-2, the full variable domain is GAGVSQSPRYKVAKRGQDVALRCDPISGHVSLFWYQQALGQGPEFLTYFQNEAQLDKSGLPSDRFFAERPEGSVSTLKIQRTQQEDSAVYLCASSPKGQGYGYTFGSGTRLTVV.

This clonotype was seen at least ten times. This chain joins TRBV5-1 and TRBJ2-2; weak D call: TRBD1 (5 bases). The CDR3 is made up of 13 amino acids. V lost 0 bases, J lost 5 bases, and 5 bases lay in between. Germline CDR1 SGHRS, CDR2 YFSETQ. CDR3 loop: CASSLGQTGELFF. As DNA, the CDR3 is TGCGCCAGCAGCTTGGGACAGACCGGGGAGCTGTTTTTT.

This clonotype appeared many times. The CDR3 DNA sequence: TGTGCCAGCAGCCGGCAGTCCAACACTGAAGCTTTCTTT. This codes for CASSRQSNTEAFF. The V gene is TRBV7-2, the J gene TRBJ1-1, with D hard to call. V was pared by 5 bases and J by 2 bases, with 9 bases between. This CDR3 comprises 13 residues. CDR1 is SGHTA, CDR2 FQGNSA, per germline.

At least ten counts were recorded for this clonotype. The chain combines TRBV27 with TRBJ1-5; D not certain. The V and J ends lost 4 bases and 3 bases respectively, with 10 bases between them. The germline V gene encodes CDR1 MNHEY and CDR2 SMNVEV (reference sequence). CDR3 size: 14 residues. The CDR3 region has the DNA TGTGCCAGCAGTTACGGACGGATCAATCAGCCCCAGCATTTT. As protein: CASSYGRINQPQHF.

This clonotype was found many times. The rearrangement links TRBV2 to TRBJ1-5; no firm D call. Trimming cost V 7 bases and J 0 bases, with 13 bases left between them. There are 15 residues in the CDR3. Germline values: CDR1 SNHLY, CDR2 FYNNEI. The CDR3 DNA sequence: TGTGCCAGCACCTTGTGGCCGAATAGCAATCAGCCCCAGCATTTT. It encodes CASTLWPNSNQPQHF.